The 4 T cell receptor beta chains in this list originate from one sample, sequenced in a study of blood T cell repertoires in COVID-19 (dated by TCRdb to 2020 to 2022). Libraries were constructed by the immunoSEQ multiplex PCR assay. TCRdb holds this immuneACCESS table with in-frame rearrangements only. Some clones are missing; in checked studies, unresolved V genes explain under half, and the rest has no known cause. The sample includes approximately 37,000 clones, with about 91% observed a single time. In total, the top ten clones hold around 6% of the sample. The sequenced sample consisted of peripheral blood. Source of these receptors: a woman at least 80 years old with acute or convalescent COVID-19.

CDR3 residues: CASRKRGGGSHFEETQYF. The CDR3 bases are TGTGCCAGCAGGAAGCGCGGGGGAGGCAGTCACTTCGAGGAGACCCAGTACTTC. The rearrangement uses TRBV27 and TRBJ2-5; 7 bases fit TRBD2. This CDR3 is 18 amino acids long. J was trimmed by 5 bases and V by 6 bases; bases with no gene match: 21. The germline gives CDR1 MNHEY, CDR2 SMNVEV (reference sequence).

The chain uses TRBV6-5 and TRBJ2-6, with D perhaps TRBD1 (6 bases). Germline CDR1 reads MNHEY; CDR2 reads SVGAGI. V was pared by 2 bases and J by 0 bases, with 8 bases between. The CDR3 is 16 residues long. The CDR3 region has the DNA TGTGCCAGCAGTTACCGGACAGTCTCTGGGGCCAACGTCCTGACTTTC. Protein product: CASSYRTVSGANVLTF.

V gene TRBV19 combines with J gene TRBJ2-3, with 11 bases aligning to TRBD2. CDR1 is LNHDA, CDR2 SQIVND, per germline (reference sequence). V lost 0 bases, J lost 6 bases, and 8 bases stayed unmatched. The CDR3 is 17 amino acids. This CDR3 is CASSIDPLAGGSDTQYF. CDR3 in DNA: TGTGCCAGTAGTATAGATCCCCTAGCGGGGGGATCGGATACGCAGTATTTT.

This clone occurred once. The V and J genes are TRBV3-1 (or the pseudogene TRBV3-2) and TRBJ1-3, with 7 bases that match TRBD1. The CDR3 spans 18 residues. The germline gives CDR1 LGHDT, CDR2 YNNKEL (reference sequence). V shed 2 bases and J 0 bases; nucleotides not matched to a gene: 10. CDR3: CASSQRNRGSPSGNTIYF. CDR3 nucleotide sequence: TGTGCCAGCAGCCAAAGGAACAGGGGTAGCCCCTCTGGAAACACCATATATTTT.